A single sample is the source of the 26 T cell receptor beta chains below, sequenced in a study of CD8+ T cells in alopecia areata. Sequencing templates came from extracted RNA that was reverse transcribed into cDNA. The method was immunoSEQ multiplex PCR; TCRdb's version includes in-frame clones alone and lacks a portion of them. The sample yields 140,000 to 150,000 clones, about two thirds seen once. The material sequenced was CD8+ T cells sorted from blood. The receptors shown here come from a human donor in good health.

This clone has a handful of counts. This chain joins TRBV6-5 and TRBJ2-1; TRBD2 aligns across 11 bases. CDR1 and CDR2 from the germline V gene are MNHEY and SVGAGI. V lost 6 bases, J lost 4 bases, and 2 bases stayed unmatched. The CDR3 has 14 amino acids. CDR3: CASSLAGGYNEQFF. CDR3 bases: TGTGCCAGCAGCTTAGCGGGAGGGTACAATGAGCAGTTCTTC.

This chain uses TRBV5-6 with TRBJ1-1, with D possibly being TRBD1 (5 bases). Germline-derived CDR1 and CDR2 are SGHDT and YYEEEE. V was pared by 1 base and J by 5 bases, with 12 bases between. The CDR3 covers 14 residues. Here the CDR3 reads CASSLLSGYTEAFF. As DNA, the CDR3 is TGTGCCAGCAGCTTGTTATCAGGGTATACTGAAGCTTTCTTT.

The rearrangement links TRBV28 to TRBJ1-5; D is uncertain. The CDR3 is made up of 11 amino acids. Between the trimmed V and J ends, which lost 5 bases and 8 bases, there was a span of 7 bases. Germline V gene sequence: CDR1 MDHEN, CDR2 SYDVKM. Written as DNA, the CDR3 is TGTGCCAGCAGTACCAGTAAGCCCCAGCATTTT. Its translation is CASSTSKPQHF.

This chain joins TRBV29-1 and TRBJ2-3; D is ambiguous. Germline lookup yields CDR1 SQVTM and CDR2 ANQGSEA. CDR3 length equals 14 residues. Trimming pared 6 bases from V and 3 bases from J, leaving 16 bases between. CDR3 in DNA: TGCAGCGTCAACGGTCATGTACTTACAGATACGCAGTATTTT. Protein: CSVNGHVLTDTQYF.

This chain joins TRBV29-1 and TRBJ2-7, with 11 bases matching TRBD2. The CDR3 totals 13 residues. V shed 8 bases and J 1 base; nucleotides not matched to a gene: 4. Germline V gene data show CDR1 as SQVTM and CDR2 as ANQGSEA. The CDR3, as DNA: TGCAGCTACAGACTAGCGGGGTCCTACGAGCAGTACTTC. It yields the protein CSYRLAGSYEQYF.

J is TRBJ2-7 and V is TRBV11-2; TRBD1 is a possible D gene (6 bases). CDR1 is SGHAT and CDR2 is FQNNGV in the germline V gene. Trimming removed 6 bases from V and 3 bases from J, with 18 bases in between. This CDR3 region has 15 residues. CDR3 DNA sequence: TGTGCCAGCAGACGTTCTATACGGGACAACTACGAGCAGTACTTC. This encodes CASRRSIRDNYEQYF. Full variable domain (rest looked up from reference TRBV11-2 and TRBJ2-7): EAGVAQSPRYKIIEKRQSVAFWCNPISGHATLYWYQQILGQGPKLLIQFQNNGVVDDSQLPKDRFSAERLKGVDSTLKIQPAKLEDSAVYLCASRRSIRDNYEQYFGPGTRLTVT.

In this sample, this clone turned up a few times. The chain carries TRBV28 and TRBJ2-1; no reliable D call. CDR3 length equals 15 residues. Looked up from germline, CDR1 is MDHEN and CDR2 is SYDVKM. The V end lost 3 bases, the J end lost 4 bases, and 13 bases lay between the germline ends. The chain's CDR3 is CASSFPKGVYNEQFF. The CDR3 bases are TGTGCCAGCAGTTTCCCAAAAGGAGTATACAATGAGCAGTTCTTC.

The gene calls are TRBV13 and TRBJ2-7; D unresolved. V lost 0 bases and J lost 0, with 6 bases in between. Germline V gives CDR1 PRHDT, CDR2 FYEKMQ (reference sequence). This CDR3 region has 14 residues. CDR3 loop: CASSLGSLSYEQYF. For the CDR3, the DNA is TGTGCCAGCAGCTTAGGTTCGCTCTCCTACGAGCAGTACTTC.

V and J are TRBV13 and TRBJ2-4; no clear D gene. CDR3 size: 15 residues. The V end lost 2 bases, the J end lost 6 bases, and 14 bases lay between the germline ends. CDR1 PRHDT and CDR2 FYEKMQ come from the germline V gene (reference sequence). The chain's CDR3 is CASSLTRSRTNIQYF. CDR3 sequence (DNA): TGTGCCAGCAGCTTAACTCGAAGCAGGACAAACATTCAGTACTTC.

The table lists this clone with a count of one. The rearrangement joins TRBV5-1 to TRBJ2-7, with a possible D match to TRBD1 (6 bases). This CDR3 is 14 amino acids long. Trimming took off 0 bases at V and 4 bases at J, with 11 bases between the two ends. Germline V gene data show CDR1 as SGHRS and CDR2 as YFSETQ. CDR3 region: CASSLGTEIYEQYF. CDR3 DNA sequence: TGCGCCAGCAGCTTGGGGACAGAGATTTACGAGCAGTACTTC.

The J gene is TRBJ1-2, the V gene TRBV29-1; 9 bases map to TRBD1. Germline loops: CDR1 SQVTM, CDR2 ANQGSEA. Losses at the gene ends were 8 bases for V and 8 bases for J; bases not matched to a gene: 6. The length of the CDR3 is 11 residues. CDR3 in amino acids: CSTRTGEGYTF. In DNA form, the CDR3 reads TGCAGCACCCGGACAGGGGAAGGCTACACCTTC.

In its sample, this clone was seen a few times. V usage is TRBV9 and J usage is TRBJ1-1, with D hard to call. Trimming took 4 bases from V and 11 from J, leaving 18 bases between them. Germline lookup yields CDR1 SGDLS and CDR2 YYNGEE. CDR3 size: 13 residues. CDR3 amino acids: CASSSVVGSKAFF. Here the CDR3 DNA reads TGTGCCAGCAGCTCGGTGGTGGGGTCGAAGGCTTTCTTT. The variable domain in full, with the rest retrieved from reference TRBV9 and TRBJ1-1, is DSGVTQTPKHLITATGQRVTLRCSPRSGDLSVYWYQQSLDQGLQFLIQYYNGEERAKGNILERFSAQQFPDLHSELNLSSLELGDSALYFCASSSVVGSKAFFGQGTRLTVV.

This clone was seen once. This chain joins TRBV27 and TRBJ2-1; D is perhaps TRBD1 or TRBD2 (5 bases each). In germline, CDR1 is MNHEY, CDR2 SMNVEV (reference sequence). This CDR3 region has 14 residues. Trimming removed 3 bases from V and 3 bases from J, with 9 bases in between. The CDR3 DNA reads as TGTGCCAGCAGTTTCCCGGGACGCTACAATGAGCAGTTCTTC. It is translated as CASSFPGRYNEQFF.

The chain combines TRBV10-2 with TRBJ2-5; TRBD2 matches at 9 bases. The germline CDR1 and CDR2 sequences are WSHSY and SAAADI. This CDR3 comprises 16 residues. The trim removed 3 bases at V and 5 bases at J, leaving 10 bases unmatched. The CDR3 reads CASSDRGGRASETQYF. The CDR3 DNA follows: TGCGCCAGCAGTGATCGGGGCGGGAGGGCCAGTGAGACCCAGTACTTC.

This clone is a singleton in its sample. CDR3: CASSSGGETQYF. The CDR3 nucleotides are TGTGCCAGCAGCTCCGGAGGGGAGACCCAGTACTTC. The chain links TRBV6-1 to TRBJ2-5; perhaps TRBD2 as D (6 bases). There are 12 residues in the CDR3. Germline lookup yields CDR1 MNHNS and CDR2 SASEGT. Deletions cut 6 bases from V and 5 bases from J, with 10 bases between.

As DNA, the CDR3 is TGTGCCTGGAGGTCCGGGACAGGGGGCGACGAGCAGTACTTC. Residues: CAWRSGTGGDEQYF. This chain joins TRBV30 and TRBJ2-7; the match to TRBD1 covers 12 bases. CDR1 GTSNPN and CDR2 SVGIG come from the germline V gene (reference sequence). This CDR3 spans 14 amino acids. With V trimmed by 3 bases and J by 5 bases, 5 bases remained unmatched.

A note on this clone: Other nucleotide sequences from this sample produce the same CDR3. V gene TRBV29-1 combines with J gene TRBJ1-2; D gene unclear. V was pared by 4 bases and J by 6 bases, with 9 bases between. Germline assignment: CDR1 SQVTM and CDR2 ANQGSEA. The CDR3 sequence is 11 residues long. CDR3 DNA sequence: TGCAGCGTTGTAGGTAGGGATGGCTACACCTTC. This gives the protein CSVVGRDGYTF.

The CDR3 reads CASSIGTAYEQYF. In DNA, the CDR3 is TGTGCCAGCAGCATCGGGACAGCTTACGAGCAGTACTTC. The V and J genes are TRBV5-4 and TRBJ2-7; TRBD1 agrees at 7 bases. With V trimmed by 4 bases and J by 4 bases, 5 bases remained unmatched. The length of the CDR3 is 13 residues. The germline V gene has CDR1 SGHNT and CDR2 YYREEE (reference sequence).

This sequence joins TRBV6-5 and TRBJ2-5, with a possible D match to TRBD2 (5 bases). Trimming pared 6 bases from V and 4 bases from J, leaving 15 bases between. The CDR3 loop spans 14 amino acids. CDR1 MNHEY and CDR2 SVGAGI come from the germline V gene. The CDR3 sequence: CASRTLLGRETQYF. In DNA form, the CDR3 reads TGTGCCAGCAGGACGTTACTAGGGAGAGAGACCCAGTACTTC.

This clone was observed a single time. V is TRBV4-1 and J is TRBJ2-1, with 13 bases matching TRBD2. The CDR3 consists of 14 residues. CDR1 MGHRA and CDR2 YSYEKL come from the germline V gene. V lost 4 bases and J lost 8; bases outside the gene matches: 2. In DNA, the CDR3 is TGCGCCAGCAGCCCAGGACTAGCGGGAGATGAGCAGTTCTTC. Its protein product is CASSPGLAGDEQFF.

This rearrangement joins TRBV21-1 to TRBJ1-2; the table assigns TRBD1, which was not confirmed against the DNA. TRBV21-1 represents a pseudogene. The CDR3 is 16 residues long. In DNA form, the CDR3 reads TGTGCCAGCAGCAAAGGGCCGGGACAGGGAGGCTATGGCTACACCTTC. Its translation is CASSKGPGQGGYGYTF.

The chain joins TRBV7-9 to TRBJ2-5; D is unclear. V was cut by 1 base and J by 1 base, with 7 bases left in between. CDR1 and CDR2 from the germline V gene are SEHNR and FQNEAQ (reference sequence). CDR3 length: 14 amino acids. CDR3 nucleotide sequence: TGTGCCAGCAGCTTAGGAGGTTCCCAAGAGACCCAGTACTTC. Protein sequence: CASSLGGSQETQYF.

The rearrangement joins TRBV15 to TRBJ2-3; 10 nucleotides agree with TRBD2. V lost 3 bases and J lost 6; bases outside the gene matches: 12. This CDR3 region has 17 residues. Germline CDR1 and CDR2: LNHNV and YYDKDF (reference sequence). The CDR3, as DNA: TGTGCCACCAGCAGCCCCCCGGGACTAGCGCGTCGGGATACGCAGTATTTT. It specifies CATSSPPGLARRDTQYF.

The J gene is TRBJ2-1, the V gene TRBV5-1, with 9 bases identical to TRBD2. CDR3 length equals 13 residues. With V trimmed by 9 bases and J by 4 bases, 5 bases remained unmatched. Germline V lookup: CDR1 SGHRS, CDR2 YFSETQ. The CDR3 loop reads CATRTSEYNEQFF. In nucleotides, the CDR3 is TGCGCCACCAGGACTAGCGAGTACAATGAGCAGTTCTTC.

The chain joins TRBV27 to TRBJ2-7; the match to TRBD2 covers 11 bases. Losses at the gene ends were 5 bases for V and 3 bases for J; bases not matched to a gene: 3. CDR3 length: 14 residues. Germline loops: CDR1 MNHEY, CDR2 SMNVEV (reference sequence). The CDR3: CASSLAGGIYEQYF. The CDR3 DNA reads TGTGCCAGCAGTCTAGCGGGAGGCATCTACGAGCAGTACTTC.

This chain uses TRBV29-1 with TRBJ2-1; TRBD2 matches at 12 bases. CDR3 length: 16 residues. Germline assignment: CDR1 SQVTM and CDR2 ANQGSEA. Trimming removed 7 bases from V and 1 base from J; junction bases left unmatched: 8. The CDR3 coding sequence is TGCAGCGGACTAGCGGGAGTATCATTGTCCTACAATGAGCAGTTCTTC. This gives the protein CSGLAGVSLSYNEQFF.